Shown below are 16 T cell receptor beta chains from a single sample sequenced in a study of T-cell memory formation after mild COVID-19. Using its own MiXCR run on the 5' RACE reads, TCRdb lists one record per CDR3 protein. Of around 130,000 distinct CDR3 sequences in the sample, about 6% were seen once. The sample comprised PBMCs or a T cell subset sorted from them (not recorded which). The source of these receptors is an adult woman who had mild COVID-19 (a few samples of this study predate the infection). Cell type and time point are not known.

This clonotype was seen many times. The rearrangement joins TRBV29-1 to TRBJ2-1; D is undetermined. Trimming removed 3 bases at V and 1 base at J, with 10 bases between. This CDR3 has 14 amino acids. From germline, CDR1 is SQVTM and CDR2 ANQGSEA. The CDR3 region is CSVERPRSYNEQFF. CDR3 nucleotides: TGCAGCGTTGAGAGGCCGAGGTCCTACAATGAGCAGTTCTTC.

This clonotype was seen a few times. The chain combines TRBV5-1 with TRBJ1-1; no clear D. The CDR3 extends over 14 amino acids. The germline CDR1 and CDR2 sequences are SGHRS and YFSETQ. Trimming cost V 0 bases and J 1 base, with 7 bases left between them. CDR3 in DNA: TGCGCCAGCAGCTTGGACGGCCAGAACACTGAAGCTTTCTTT. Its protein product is CASSLDGQNTEAFF. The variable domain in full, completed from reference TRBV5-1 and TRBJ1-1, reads KAGVTQTPRYLIKTRGQQVTLSCSPISGHRSVSWYQQTPGQGLQFLFEYFSETQRNKGNFPGRFSGRQFSNSRSEMNVSTLELGDSALYLCASSLDGQNTEAFFGQGTRLTVV.

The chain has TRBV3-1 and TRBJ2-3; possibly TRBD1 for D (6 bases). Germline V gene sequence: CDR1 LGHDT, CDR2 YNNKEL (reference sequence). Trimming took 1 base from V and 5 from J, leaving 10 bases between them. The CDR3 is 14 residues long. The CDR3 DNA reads TGTGCCAGCAGCCAAGCATCGACAGGAGATACGCAGTATTTT. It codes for CASSQASTGDTQYF.

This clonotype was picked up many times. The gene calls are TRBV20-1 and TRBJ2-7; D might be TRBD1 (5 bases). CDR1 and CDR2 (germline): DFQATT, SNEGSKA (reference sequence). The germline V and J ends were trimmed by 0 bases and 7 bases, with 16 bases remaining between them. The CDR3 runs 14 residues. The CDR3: CSAREVGRAGEQYF. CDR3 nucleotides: TGCAGTGCTAGAGAGGTTGGCAGGGCCGGGGAGCAGTACTTC.

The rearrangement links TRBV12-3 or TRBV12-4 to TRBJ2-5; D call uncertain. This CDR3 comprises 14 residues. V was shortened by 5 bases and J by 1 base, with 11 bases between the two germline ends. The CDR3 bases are TGTGCCAGCAGTATGCCAGCCTCCCAAGAGACCCAGTACTTC. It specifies CASSMPASQETQYF.

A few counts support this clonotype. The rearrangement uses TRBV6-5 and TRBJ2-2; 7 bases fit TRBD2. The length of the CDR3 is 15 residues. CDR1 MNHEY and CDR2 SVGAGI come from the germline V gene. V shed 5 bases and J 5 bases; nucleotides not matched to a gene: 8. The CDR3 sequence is CASSRSSGNTGELFF. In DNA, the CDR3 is TGTGCCAGCAGTCGATCAAGCGGGAATACCGGGGAGCTGTTTTTT.

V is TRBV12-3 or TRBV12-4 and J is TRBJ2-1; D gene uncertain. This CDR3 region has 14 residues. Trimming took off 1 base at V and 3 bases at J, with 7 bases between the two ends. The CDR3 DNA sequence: TGTGCCAGCAGTTTAGGGCGGTTCTACAATGAGCAGTTCTTC. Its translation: CASSLGRFYNEQFF.

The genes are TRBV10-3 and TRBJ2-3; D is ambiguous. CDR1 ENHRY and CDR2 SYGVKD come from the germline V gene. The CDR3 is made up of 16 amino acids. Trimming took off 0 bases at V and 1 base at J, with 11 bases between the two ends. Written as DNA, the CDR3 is TGTGCCATCAGTGAGTCGGGTGGTGCTGGCACAGATACGCAGTATTTT. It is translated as CAISESGGAGTDTQYF.

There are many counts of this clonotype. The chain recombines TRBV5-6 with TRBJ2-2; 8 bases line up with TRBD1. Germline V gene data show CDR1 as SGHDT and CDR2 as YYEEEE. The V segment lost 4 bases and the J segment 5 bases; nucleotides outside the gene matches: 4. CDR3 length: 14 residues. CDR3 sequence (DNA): TGTGCCAGCAGCCTACGACAGGGGACCGGGGAGCTGTTTTTT. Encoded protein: CASSLRQGTGELFF.

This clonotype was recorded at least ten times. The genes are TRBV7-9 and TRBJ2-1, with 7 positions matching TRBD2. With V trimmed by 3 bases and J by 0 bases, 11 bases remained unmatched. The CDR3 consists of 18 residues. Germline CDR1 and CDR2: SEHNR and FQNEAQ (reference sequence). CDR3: CASSFPPLAADSYNEQFF. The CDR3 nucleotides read TGTGCCAGCAGCTTTCCCCCCCTAGCGGCCGACTCCTACAATGAGCAGTTCTTC. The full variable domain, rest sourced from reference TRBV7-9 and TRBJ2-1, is DTGVSQNPRHKITKRGQNVTFRCDPISEHNRLYWYRQTLGQGPEFLTYFQNEAQLEKSRLLSDRFSAERPKGSFSTLEIQRTEQGDSAMYLCASSFPPLAADSYNEQFFGPGTRLTVL.

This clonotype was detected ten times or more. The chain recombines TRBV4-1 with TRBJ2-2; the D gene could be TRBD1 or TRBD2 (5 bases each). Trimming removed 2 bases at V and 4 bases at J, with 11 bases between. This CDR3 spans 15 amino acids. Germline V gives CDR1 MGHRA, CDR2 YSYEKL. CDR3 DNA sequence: TGCGCCAGCAGCCAACCCGCGAGGGGCACCGGGGAGCTGTTTTTT. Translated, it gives CASSQPARGTGELFF.

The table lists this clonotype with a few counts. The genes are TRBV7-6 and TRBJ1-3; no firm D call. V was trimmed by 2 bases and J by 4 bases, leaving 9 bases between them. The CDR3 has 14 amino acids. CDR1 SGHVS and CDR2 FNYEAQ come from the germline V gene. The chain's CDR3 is CASSLYQAGNTIYF. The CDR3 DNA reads TGTGCCAGCAGCTTATATCAGGCCGGAAACACCATATATTTT.

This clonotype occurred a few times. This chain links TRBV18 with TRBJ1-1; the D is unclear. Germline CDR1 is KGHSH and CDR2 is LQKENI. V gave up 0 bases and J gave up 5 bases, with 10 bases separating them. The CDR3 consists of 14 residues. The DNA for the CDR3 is TGTGCCAGCTCACCACCTATCTCGAGTACTGAAGCTTTCTTT. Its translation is CASSPPISSTEAFF.

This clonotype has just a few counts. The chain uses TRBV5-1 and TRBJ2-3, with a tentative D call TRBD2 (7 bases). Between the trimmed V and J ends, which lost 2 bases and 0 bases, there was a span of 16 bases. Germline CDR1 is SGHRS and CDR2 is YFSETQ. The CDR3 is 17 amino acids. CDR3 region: CASSLGGAATSTDTQYF. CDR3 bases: TGCGCCAGCAGCTTAGGGGGGGCCGCAACTAGCACAGATACGCAGTATTTT.

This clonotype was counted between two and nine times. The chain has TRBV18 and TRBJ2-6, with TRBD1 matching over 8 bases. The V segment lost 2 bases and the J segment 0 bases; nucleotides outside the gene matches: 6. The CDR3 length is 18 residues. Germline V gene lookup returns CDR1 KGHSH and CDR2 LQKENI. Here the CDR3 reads CASSPGTGKLSGANVLTF. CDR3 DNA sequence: TGTGCCAGCTCACCAGGGACAGGCAAACTCTCTGGGGCCAACGTCCTGACTTTC.

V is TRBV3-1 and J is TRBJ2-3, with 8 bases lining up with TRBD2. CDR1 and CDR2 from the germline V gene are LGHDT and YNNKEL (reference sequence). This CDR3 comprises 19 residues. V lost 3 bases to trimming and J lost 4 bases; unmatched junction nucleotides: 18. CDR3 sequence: CASSHYRLSGKARADTQYF. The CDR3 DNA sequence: TGTGCCAGCAGCCATTACCGACTTAGCGGGAAAGCACGGGCAGATACGCAGTATTTT.